A selection of T cell receptor beta chains follows, all from one sample in a study of cytomegalovirus exposure and HLA in healthy donors. The repertoire was sequenced with immunoSEQ multiplex PCR; TCRdb's copy has only in-frame clones and lacks some. Of fewer than 200,000 clones listed, about 75% were seen once; the top ten hold around 2%. Sequenced sample: PBMCs. Every receptor here comes from a female donor in good health and CMV-seronegative. The CDR3 runs from the conserved cysteine through the conserved F or W. The D gene is left open where the match is weak. Clone size is not always given. Where it is, it says once, few, many or a class for expanded clones.

size,V,J,D,DNA,CDR3
NA,TRBV5-4,TRBJ1-1,NA,TGTGCCAGCAGCTTCGACAAGGGGCGACGGGCTTTCTTT,CASSFDKGRRAFF
NA,TRBV15,TRBJ2-7,NA,TGTGCCACCAGCAGAGAGCGACAGCGAAGCTACGAGCAGTACTTC,CATSRERQRSYEQYF
once,TRBV11-1,TRBJ2-7,NA,TGTGCCAGCAGCCCCGGGTTGGGGGCCGAGCAGTACTTC,CASSPGLGAEQYF
NA,TRBV7-2,TRBJ2-3,TRBD1,TGTGCCAGCAGCTCAGGACAGGGAAGGGGCACAGATACGCAGTATTTT,CASSSGQGRGTDTQYF
NA,TRBV9,TRBJ2-7,NA,TGTGCCAGCAGCGTAGGAATCGGCGGAAGGGAGCAGTACTTC,CASSVGIGGREQYF
NA,TRBV2,TRBJ1-5,TRBD1,TGTGCCAGCAGTGAGTGGGACAGCTTTCCGGGTCAGCCCCAGCATTTT,CASSEWDSFPGQPQHF
few,TRBV13,TRBJ1-1,TRBD1,TGTGCCAGCAGCCCGCGGACAGGGAGATTGAACACTGAAGCTTTCTTT,CASSPRTGRLNTEAFF
once,TRBV2,TRBJ2-5,TRBD2,TGTGCCAGCAGTGAAGCGAGGGCTAGCGGGGGAGGGGAGACCCAGTACTTC,CASSEARASGGGETQYF
NA,TRBV6-5,TRBJ1-2,TRBD1,TGTGCCAGCAGCAGGGACAGGTATAGCTACACCTTC,CASSRDRYSYTF
few,TRBV4-1,TRBJ1-6,NA,TGCGCCAGCAGCCCTGTGGGAGGGGGTTCACCCCTCCACTTT,CASSPVGGGSPLHF
NA,TRBV5-4,TRBJ2-2,TRBD2,TGTGCCAGCCGGGATGGCACTAGCGGGGTATTCGGGGAGCTGTTTTTT,CASRDGTSGVFGELFF
NA,TRBV29-1,TRBJ2-7,TRBD1,TGCAGCGTTGTGGGGGACAGGGGGCAGTACGAGCAGTACTTC,CSVVGDRGQYEQYF
once,TRBV5-1,TRBJ2-5,NA,TGCGCCAGCAGCTTGTTTGTGGGGCTGGGGGAGACCCAGTACTTC,CASSLFVGLGETQYF
NA,TRBV10-2,TRBJ2-3,NA,TGCGCCAGCAGTGAATGGCTGGCAGATACGCAGTATTTT,CASSEWLADTQYF
NA,TRBV6-6,TRBJ1-6,TRBD1,TGTGCCAGCAGTGTCTCAGGGGGCACATCACCCCTCCACTTT,CASSVSGGTSPLHF
few,TRBV6-6,TRBJ2-7,TRBD2,TGTGCCAGCAGGACTAGCGGGGGTTCATCCTACGAGCAGTACTTC,CASRTSGGSSYEQYF
NA,TRBV7-9,TRBJ1-4,TRBD1,TGTGCCAGCAGCTCGGGACAGGGGGAAGAAAAACTGTTTTTT,CASSSGQGEEKLFF
NA,TRBV6-5,TRBJ2-7,NA,TGTGCCAGCAGTTACTCGGGGGGGGGCAGTTACGAGCAGTACTTC,CASSYSGGGSYEQYF
NA,TRBV11-2,TRBJ2-1,TRBD2,TGTGCCAGCAGCTCGATAGGACTAGCGGGAGAGTACAATGTTGGTGAGCAGTTCTTC,CASSSIGLAGEYNVGEQFF
NA,TRBV5-1,TRBJ2-7,TRBD2,TGCGCCAGCAGCCTGGGACTAGCGGGAGGCCGCTTTTCCTACGAGCAGTACTTC,CASSLGLAGGRFSYEQYF
once,TRBV12-2,TRBJ1-1,NA,TGTGCAAGTCGCTTAGATATTACAGGGGGGGAAACTGAAGCTTTCTTT,CASRLDITGGETEAFF
few,TRBV5-1,TRBJ1-1,NA,TGCGCCAGTAAAGCGGGGGGGGCGACTGAAGCTTTCTTT,CASKAGGATEAFF
NA,TRBV19,TRBJ1-1,NA,TGTGCCAGTAGCCTCCGGAGGGGCCCTACTGAAGCTTTCTTT,CASSLRRGPTEAFF
NA,TRBV19,TRBJ2-5,NA,TGTGCCAGGGGAGACGGGGAGACCCAGTACTTC,CARGDGETQYF
NA,TRBV5-1,TRBJ2-3,TRBD1,TGCGCCAGCAGCTTGGGTGACAGGGAACTCTACACAGATACGCAGTATTTT,CASSLGDRELYTDTQYF
NA,TRBV5-1,TRBJ2-1,NA,TGCGCCAGCAGCTTGGTCGGGTTTGTTCTGGAGCAGTTCTTC,CASSLVGFVLEQFF
NA,TRBV4-2,TRBJ2-1,TRBD2,TGTGCCAGCAGCCAATTAGCGGGAGGTAACAATGAGCAGTTCTTC,CASSQLAGGNNEQFF
once,TRBV25-1,TRBJ2-7,TRBD1,TGTGCCAGCAGTCCTCGAGCGACAGGGCCCCACGAGCAGTACTTC,CASSPRATGPHEQYF
NA,TRBV2,TRBJ1-2,NA,TGTGCCAGCAGCGAGGGAGATGGTAACTATGGCTACACCTTC,CASSEGDGNYGYTF
NA,TRBV7-9,TRBJ1-2,TRBD1,TGTGCCAGCAGCCCTGACAGGGGCCAAAGCTATGGCTACACCTTC,CASSPDRGQSYGYTF
NA,TRBV10-3,TRBJ2-3,NA,TGTGCCATTACGCGGGGAGGCACAGATACGCAGTATTTT,CAITRGGTDTQYF
few,TRBV9,TRBJ1-1,TRBD1,TGTGCCAGCAGCCCGATGACAGGGTTAGCTTTCTTT,CASSPMTGLAFF
NA,TRBV7-9,TRBJ2-3,NA,TGTGCCAGCAGTGCCCAGGCTAGCACAGATACGCAGTATTTT,CASSAQASTDTQYF
NA,TRBV5-1,TRBJ1-2,NA,TGCGCCAGCAGCTTGGACGCAGCTAACTATGGCTACACCTTC,CASSLDAANYGYTF
NA,TRBV25-1,TRBJ1-6,NA,TGTGCCATCGGGGGGGGCGATAATTCACCCCTCCACTTT,CAIGGGDNSPLHF
NA,TRBV19,TRBJ1-2,NA,TGTGCCAGTAGTATAGATTCGGGTACCTATGGCTACACCTTC,CASSIDSGTYGYTF
NA,TRBV6-1,TRBJ2-7,NA,TGTGCCAGCACTGACATCTCCTACGAGCAGTACTTC,CASTDISYEQYF
NA,TRBV5-1,TRBJ2-3,NA,TGCGCCAGCAGCTTGACGATCACCGGGTTCACAGATACGCAGTATTTT,CASSLTITGFTDTQYF
NA,TRBV5-1,TRBJ1-1,NA,TGCGCCAGCAGCTCCCAGGGTAGTAACACTGAAGCTTTCTTT,CASSSQGSNTEAFF
NA,TRBV21-1,TRBJ2-2,NA,TGTGCCAGCAGCAAACCCAGGGGGACCGGCCGACCCTCGAACACCGGGGAGCTGTTTTTT,CASSKPRGTGRPSNTGELFF
NA,TRBV30,TRBJ1-2,NA,TGTGCCTGGAGTGTAAAGGGGCAGGCGTATGGCTACACCTTC,CAWSVKGQAYGYTF
NA,TRBV7-9,TRBJ2-7,TRBD1,TGTTCCAGCAGCCAGGGACAGGCTTCATCCTACGAGCAGTACTTC,CSSSQGQASSYEQYF
NA,TRBV30,TRBJ2-1,NA,TGTGCCTGGAGTGGAGTACAGGCAGGTGATACCTACAATGAGCAGTTCTTC,CAWSGVQAGDTYNEQFF
NA,TRBV5-5,TRBJ1-2,TRBD1,TGTGCCAGCAGCTCTACCCCTCGACAGGGGGATGGCTACACCTTC,CASSSTPRQGDGYTF
NA,TRBV9,TRBJ1-2,NA,TGTGCCAGCAGTACAGATTCTTATGGCTACACCTTC,CASSTDSYGYTF
NA,TRBV7-6,TRBJ1-4,NA,TGTGCCAGCAGGGGAGGGGCGGAAAAACTGTTTTTT,CASRGGAEKLFF